What follows are 21 T cell receptor beta chains derived from one specimen sequenced in a study of radiotherapy plus CTLA-4 blockade in lung cancer. Repertoires were generated with immunoSEQ multiplex PCR, while TCRdb's copy carries only in-frame clones and drops some. The data contain roughly 100,000 clones, more than 75% of them singletons. Sample: peripheral blood, taken from a patient treated with radiotherapy plus ipilimumab. The receptor set was obtained from a human donor with non-small cell lung cancer that progressed on radiotherapy plus ipilimumab. Some clones in this sample may be carry-over from other donors' samples.

A single count supports this clone. The chain has TRBV5-1 and TRBJ1-5; 7 nucleotides align to TRBD1. The CDR3 covers 14 residues. CDR1 is SGHRS, CDR2 YFSETQ, per germline. Trimming removed 4 bases from V and 6 bases from J; junction bases left unmatched: 7. The CDR3, as DNA: TGCGCCAGCAGCGCCACAGGGGACGCTCAGCCCCAGCATTTT. As protein: CASSATGDAQPQHF. The whole variable domain, remainder taken from reference TRBV5-1 and TRBJ1-5, is KAGVTQTPRYLIKTRGQQVTLSCSPISGHRSVSWYQQTPGQGLQFLFEYFSETQRNKGNFPGRFSGRQFSNSRSEMNVSTLELGDSALYLCASSATGDAQPQHFGDGTRLSIL.

This clone appeared many times. This chain uses TRBV11-2 with TRBJ1-1; 8 bases line up with TRBD1. CDR1 is SGHAT, CDR2 FQNNGV, per germline. The CDR3 runs 12 residues. The V and J ends lost 6 bases and 6 bases, in that order; junction bases with no gene match: 3. The CDR3 bases are TGTGCCAGCAGTCCGACAGGGGCTGAAGCTTTCTTT. This encodes CASSPTGAEAFF.

This chain connects TRBV19 to TRBJ2-3; D is uncertain. From germline, CDR1 is LNHDA and CDR2 SQIVND (reference sequence). Trimming removed 3 bases at V and 4 bases at J, with 11 bases between. The CDR3 sequence is 14 residues long. The CDR3 reads CASSIGLSPDTQYF. DNA of the CDR3: TGTGCCAGTAGTATTGGTCTCAGCCCAGATACGCAGTATTTT.

This clone appeared a single time. The sample contains more than one DNA sequence encoding this CDR3. The chain is built from TRBV6-6 and TRBJ1-5, with D perhaps matching TRBD1 (5 bases). V was cut by 2 bases and J by 4 bases, with 9 bases left in between. The CDR3 totals 14 residues. Germline CDR1 and CDR2: MNHNY and SVGAGI (reference sequence). In DNA form, the CDR3 reads TGTGCCAGCAGTTACCTTCAGGGTAATCAGCCCCAGCATTTT. This gives the protein CASSYLQGNQPQHF.

The chain is built from TRBV27 and TRBJ2-3, with 7 bases that match TRBD1. This CDR3 is 17 amino acids long. Germline CDR1 is MNHEY and CDR2 is SMNVEV (reference sequence). Trimming cost V 4 bases and J 1 base; bases outside gene matches: 11. The DNA for the CDR3 is TGTGCCAGCAGTTATCTACCTAGGGGGCTGGGCACAGATACGCAGTATTTT. Amino acid sequence: CASSYLPRGLGTDTQYF.

V usage is TRBV19 and J usage is TRBJ1-2, with D possibly being TRBD1 (5 bases). The CDR3 loop spans 14 amino acids. Trimming cost V 10 bases and J 6 bases, with 21 bases left between them. Germline CDR1 and CDR2: LNHDA and SQIVND (reference sequence). The CDR3 nucleotides are TGTGCCACCTCCCGAAGGGGAAAATTTGATGGCTACACCTTC. Translation: CATSRRGKFDGYTF.

This chain connects TRBV30 to TRBJ1-2; D gene uncertain. V was trimmed by 0 bases and J by 4 bases, leaving 18 bases between them. Germline V gene lookup returns CDR1 GTSNPN and CDR2 SVGIG (reference sequence). The CDR3 extends over 16 amino acids. Written as DNA, the CDR3 is TGTGCCTGGAGTGTACGTGTGGCAGGCGGGCTCTATGGCTACACCTTC. It encodes CAWSVRVAGGLYGYTF. Full variable domain (outside the CDR3, taken from reference TRBV30 and TRBJ1-2): SQTIHQWPATLVQPVGSPLSLECTVEGTSNPNLYWYRQAAGRGLQLLFYSVGIGQISSEVPQNLSASRPQDRQFILSSKKLLLSDSGFYLCAWSVRVAGGLYGYTFGSGTRLTVV.

The chain joins TRBV27 to TRBJ2-3, with D maybe TRBD2 (6 bases). V lost 3 bases, J lost 4 bases, and 14 bases lay in between. CDR3 size: 15 residues. CDR1 is MNHEY, CDR2 SMNVEV, per germline (reference sequence). CDR3 sequence (DNA): TGTGCCAGCAGTTTCTTGCAGGGAGGTCCAGATACGCAGTATTTT. It is translated as CASSFLQGGPDTQYF.

The V gene is TRBV19, the J gene TRBJ1-1; D may be TRBD1 (6 bases). The CDR3 contains 16 residues. CDR1 is LNHDA and CDR2 is SQIVND in the germline V gene (reference sequence). Trimming shortened V by 9 bases and J by 1 base, and 21 bases separated the two germline ends. CDR3 in DNA: TGTGCCAGCAAGATGGGGGGGCTGGGTCCGAACACTGAAGCTTTCTTT. This codes for CASKMGGLGPNTEAFF. Full variable domain (missing parts from reference TRBV19 and TRBJ1-1): DGGITQSPKYLFRKEGQNVTLSCEQNLNHDAMYWYRQDPGQGLRLIYYSQIVNDFQKGDIAEGYSVSREKKESFPLTVTSAQKNPTAFYLCASKMGGLGPNTEAFFGQGTRLTVV.

The chain uses TRBV30 and TRBJ2-7; D unclear. The germline V gene has CDR1 GTSNPN and CDR2 SVGIG (reference sequence). This CDR3 spans 13 amino acids. With 0 bases removed from V and 4 bases from J, the gap between germline ends came to 10 bases. The CDR3 coding sequence is TGTGCCTGGAGTGTACTTTCTGGTTACGAGCAGTACTTC. Translating gives CAWSVLSGYEQYF.

The chain uses TRBV7-9 and TRBJ2-7, with 8 bases matching TRBD1. This CDR3 has 16 amino acids. V trimming: 0 bases; J trimming: 3 bases; junction bases outside the gene matches: 7. Germline lookup yields CDR1 SEHNR and CDR2 FQNEAQ (reference sequence). CDR3 DNA sequence: TGTGCCAGCAGCTTAGCGACAGGGGCGACGGGCTACGAGCAGTACTTC. Amino acids: CASSLATGATGYEQYF.

For the CDR3, the DNA is TGTGCAAGTCGCTTATCTGCGGGGGACAAGAACACCGGGGAGCTGTTTTTT. It is translated as CASRLSAGDKNTGELFF. This rearrangement joins TRBV12-2 to TRBJ2-2; TRBD2 is the table's D call and was not checked against the DNA. TRBV12-2 corresponds to a pseudogene. This CDR3 has 17 amino acids.

The rearrangement uses TRBV11-2 and TRBJ1-4; no definite D call. The CDR3 is 15 residues long. The germline V and J ends were trimmed by 0 bases and 5 bases, with 10 bases remaining between them. Germline V gene sequence: CDR1 SGHAT, CDR2 FQNNGV. CDR3 region: CASSLDTHGNEKLFF. In nucleotides, the CDR3 is TGTGCCAGCAGCTTAGATACCCACGGGAATGAAAAACTGTTTTTT.

The rearrangement uses TRBV6-4 and TRBJ1-4; the D is unclear. This CDR3 has 17 amino acids. The V end was cut by 2 bases, the J end by 0 bases, with 13 bases between. CDR1 MRHNA and CDR2 SNTAGT come from the germline V gene. This CDR3 is CASSDPWAVATNEKLFF. CDR3 coding DNA: TGTGCCAGCAGTGACCCATGGGCAGTTGCAACTAATGAAAAACTGTTTTTT.

The V call is TRBV5-6, the J call TRBJ1-1; 8 bases line up with TRBD1. Germline V gene sequence: CDR1 SGHDT, CDR2 YYEEEE. This CDR3 contains 17 residues. V shed 3 bases and J 0 bases; nucleotides not matched to a gene: 10. CDR3 nucleotides: TGTGCCAGCAGCTGGAAAACGGGACAGGTTATGAACACTGAAGCTTTCTTT. Translated: CASSWKTGQVMNTEAFF.

This rearrangement joins TRBV7-2 to TRBJ2-7; 8 nucleotides line up with TRBD1. Germline V lookup: CDR1 SGHTA, CDR2 FQGNSA. The trim removed 1 base at V and 6 bases at J, leaving 8 bases unmatched. The CDR3 runs to 15 residues. This CDR3 is CASSLGGQALREQYF. The DNA for the CDR3 is TGTGCCAGCAGCTTAGGGGGACAGGCCCTTCGCGAGCAGTACTTC.

The V gene is TRBV2, the J gene TRBJ1-6, with no clear D. The germline V and J ends were trimmed by 7 bases and 10 bases, with 20 bases remaining between them. CDR1 is SNHLY and CDR2 is FYNNEI in the germline V gene. This CDR3 contains 15 residues. DNA of the CDR3: TGTGCCAGCATTATGATGGCCGCTTTCGCCTCACCCCTCCACTTT. It yields the protein CASIMMAAFASPLHF.

The J gene is TRBJ1-5, the V gene TRBV25-1, with D possibly TRBD1 on 6 matching bases. CDR3 size: 14 residues. The germline gives CDR1 MGHDK, CDR2 SYGVNS. Trimming took off 2 bases at V and 6 bases at J, with 11 bases between the two ends. CDR3 coding DNA: TGTGCCAGCAGTGAAACAGGGCTGGGTCAGCCCCAGCATTTT. Translating it yields CASSETGLGQPQHF.

The chain has TRBV15 and TRBJ1-4, with 7 bases fitting TRBD1. The CDR3 is 14 amino acids. V lost 2 bases to trimming and J lost 12 bases; unmatched junction nucleotides: 9. Germline V gene lookup returns CDR1 LNHNV and CDR2 YYDKDF (reference sequence). The DNA of the CDR3 is TGTGCCACCAGCAGAACAGGGGCTCAAGGACAACTGTTTTTT. Protein: CATSRTGAQGQLFF.

This chain uses TRBV7-6 with TRBJ2-7; possible D gene TRBD1, 6 bases. Trimming removed 2 bases at V and 5 bases at J, with 10 bases between. The CDR3 has 13 amino acids. Per the germline V gene, CDR1 is SGHVS and CDR2 is FNYEAQ. The CDR3 nucleotides read TGTGCCAGCAGCTTAACAACAGGGAACGAGCAGTACTTC. Translated: CASSLTTGNEQYF.

This sequence joins TRBV7-2 and TRBJ2-1, with 8 bases lining up with TRBD1. J was trimmed by 7 bases and V by 6 bases; bases with no gene match: 8. Germline V gene lookup returns CDR1 SGHTA and CDR2 FQGNSA. The CDR3 is made up of 14 amino acids. CDR3 sequence: CASSLRRQGNEQFF. Here the CDR3 DNA reads TGTGCCAGCAGTTTGAGACGACAGGGGAATGAGCAGTTCTTC. The full variable domain, completed using reference TRBV7-2 and TRBJ2-1, is GAGVSQSPSNKVTEKGKDVELRCDPISGHTALYWYRQSLGQGLEFLIYFQGNSAPDKSGLPSDRFSAERTGGSVSTLTIQRTQQEDSAVYLCASSLRRQGNEQFFGPGTRLTVL.